A selection of T cell receptor beta chains follows, all from one sample in a study of blood T cells in healthy people across ages. TCRdb independently ran MiXCR on the 5' RACE reads; one entry per CDR3 protein. The sample consists of over 1,300,000 distinct CDR3 sequences, 59% of them appearing once. Material for sequencing was blood. Source of these receptors: a man between 18 and 35 years old in good health. CDR3s include the opening cysteine and the closing phenylalanine or tryptophan. The order of the fields is clone size, V gene, D gene, J gene, CDR3 protein, CDR3 DNA. The D gene is left open where the match is weak. Where a row states a size, it is once, few, many or the class of an expanded clone; other rows omit it.

few	TRBV6-1	NA	TRBJ2-3	CASSEDGAPNTQYF	TGTGCCAGCAGTGAAGACGGAGCCCCAAATACGCAGTATTTT
NA	TRBV28	TRBD1	TRBJ1-4	CASRPALDRGIREKLFF	TGTGCCAGCAGACCTGCCCTGGACAGGGGAATTAGGGAAAAACTGTTTTTT
NA	TRBV29-1	NA	TRBJ1-2	CSVEPPVIGGYTF	TGCAGCGTTGAACCACCCGTGATAGGGGGCTACACCTTC
few	TRBV4-1	NA	TRBJ2-7	CASSQQALGYEQYF	TGCGCCAGCAGCCAGCAGGCCCTGGGCTACGAGCAGTACTTC
once	TRBV6-6	NA	TRBJ2-5	CASSASGGLGETQYF	TGTGCCAGCAGTGCTTCTGGGGGGCTGGGTGAGACCCAGTACTTC
NA	TRBV5-1	TRBD2	TRBJ2-5	CASSLRASGSAPETQYF	TGCGCCAGCAGCTTAAGAGCTAGCGGGAGTGCTCCGGAGACCCAGTACTTC
few	TRBV5-1	NA	TRBJ2-1	CASSTDSSYNEQFF	TGCGCCAGCAGCACCGACAGTTCCTACAATGAGCAGTTCTTC
NA	TRBV27	TRBD2	TRBJ2-1	CASSWGLAGQYNEQFF	TGTGCCAGCAGTTGGGGACTAGCGGGGCAGTACAATGAGCAGTTCTTC
NA	TRBV7-9	NA	TRBJ1-2	CASSLEGPQSGYTF	TGTGCCAGCAGCTTAGAGGGACCCCAAAGCGGCTACACCTTC
NA	TRBV20-1	TRBD2	TRBJ2-1	CSALLWGGNNNEQFF	TGCAGTGCTCTTTTGTGGGGGGGGAATAACAATGAGCAGTTCTTC
NA	TRBV4-1	NA	TRBJ2-1	CASSTDPSYNEQFF	TGCGCCAGCAGCACGGACCCCTCCTACAATGAGCAGTTCTTC
once	TRBV20-1	TRBD2	TRBJ2-3	CSARGNSGSHPGTDTQYF	TGCAGTGCTAGAGGCAACAGCGGGAGTCACCCTGGCACAGATACGCAGTATTTT
NA	TRBV7-2	NA	TRBJ2-1	CAGSPDPYNEQFF	TGTGCCGGCAGCCCAGACCCGTACAATGAGCAGTTCTTC
NA	TRBV20-1	TRBD1	TRBJ2-5	CSANIPGQIPETQYF	TGCAGTGCCAATATACCGGGACAGATCCCAGAGACCCAGTACTTC
few	TRBV7-2	TRBD2	TRBJ2-5	CASSLILAGARETQYF	TGTGCCAGCAGCTTAATACTAGCGGGAGCCAGAGAGACCCAGTACTTC
few	TRBV7-2	NA	TRBJ1-2	CASSAPGIHVYGYTF	TGTGCCAGCAGCGCCCCCGGGATTCATGTCTATGGCTACACCTTC
NA	TRBV4-2	NA	TRBJ1-2	CASSQDKLSPTLPSGYTF	TGTGCCAGCAGCCAAGATAAATTGTCGCCAACTCTCCCCTCTGGCTACACCTTC
once	TRBV2	TRBD1	TRBJ1-2	CASSQDRGRAYDYTF	TGTGCCAGCAGCCAGGACAGGGGGCGCGCCTATGACTACACCTTC
NA	TRBV5-1	TRBD1	TRBJ1-2	CASSLGDRNFYGYTF	TGCGCCAGCAGCTTGGGGGACAGGAACTTTTATGGCTACACCTTC
NA	TRBV29-1	NA	TRBJ1-1	CSVRIETGEAFF	TGCAGCGTCCGCATCGAGACAGGCGAAGCTTTCTTT
NA	TRBV20-1	NA	TRBJ2-7	CSVRGGLRGRSYEQYF	TGCAGTGTTAGAGGGGGTCTCAGGGGGAGGTCGTACGAGCAGTACTTC
NA	TRBV2	TRBD2	TRBJ2-3	CASTLGLAGSRDTQYF	TGTGCCAGCACCCTAGGACTAGCGGGGTCGAGAGATACGCAGTATTTT
once	TRBV6-1	NA	TRBJ1-4	CASESGEKLFF	TGTGCCAGCGAGTCCGGAGAAAAACTGTTTTTT
many	TRBV5-8	NA	TRBJ2-1	CASSLRGANEQFF	TGTGCCAGCAGCTTGCGAGGGGCCAATGAGCAGTTCTTC
NA	TRBV3-1	NA	TRBJ2-4	CASSQEPAVKNIQYF	TGTGCCAGCAGCCAAGAGCCAGCGGTGAAAAACATTCAGTACTTC
once	TRBV7-6	NA	TRBJ2-1	CASSLALGVYNEQFF	TGTGCCAGCAGCTTAGCGCTGGGGGTTTACAATGAGCAGTTCTTC
few	TRBV27	NA	TRBJ2-3	CASSLFATDTQYF	TGTGCCAGCAGTTTATTTGCTACAGATACGCAGTATTTT
NA	TRBV3-1	NA	TRBJ2-7	CASSPHPDGYEQYF	TGTGCCAGCAGCCCCCACCCGGACGGCTACGAGCAGTACTTC
once	TRBV6-2/TRBV6-3	TRBD2	TRBJ2-1	CASSDGGNEQFF	TGTGCCAGCAGCGACGGGGGGAATGAGCAGTTCTTC
NA	TRBV27	TRBD1	TRBJ1-1	CASKKDRMNTEAFF	TGTGCCAGCAAAAAGGACAGGATGAACACTGAAGCTTTCTTT
NA	TRBV24-1	TRBD2	TRBJ2-4	CATSDPGLAGIQYF	TGTGCCACCAGTGACCCGGGACTAGCGGGCATTCAGTACTTC
few	TRBV9	NA	TRBJ2-7	CASSPPLRTYEQYF	TGTGCCAGCAGCCCCCCTCTCCGTACCTACGAGCAGTACTTC
NA	TRBV11-2	TRBD1	TRBJ2-4	CASSLVPGQKYKNIQYF	TGTGCCAGCAGCTTAGTCCCGGGACAGAAGTACAAAAACATTCAGTACTTC
once	TRBV20-1	TRBD1	TRBJ1-6	CSADDRVNSPLHF	TGCAGTGCCGATGACAGGGTGAATTCACCCCTCCACTTT
few	TRBV3-1	NA	TRBJ2-1	CASSRLSTTGIEQFF	TGTGCCAGCAGCCGCTTATCCACTACAGGGATTGAGCAGTTCTTC
NA	TRBV11-2	TRBD1	TRBJ1-1	CASSSQGKAEAFF	TGTGCCAGCAGCTCACAGGGGAAGGCTGAAGCTTTCTTT
NA	TRBV7-9	TRBD1	TRBJ1-2	CASSLPPGQVFYGYTF	TGTGCCAGCAGCTTACCCCCCGGACAGGTATTTTATGGCTACACCTTC
NA	TRBV12-3/TRBV12-4	NA	TRBJ1-5	CASSLESGQPQHF	TGTGCCAGCAGTTTAGAGTCTGGCCAGCCCCAGCATTTT
few	TRBV12-3/TRBV12-4	TRBD2	TRBJ2-3	CASNPTSGSPDTQYF	TGTGCCAGCAACCCTACTAGCGGGAGCCCAGATACGCAGTATTTT
NA	TRBV6-5	NA	TRBJ2-5	CASSYFSRGVEETQYF	TGTGCCAGCAGTTACTTCAGTCGTGGAGTGGAAGAGACCCAGTACTTC
NA	TRBV20-1	NA	TRBJ2-7	CSASRLAIYEQYF	TGCAGTGCTAGTAGGCTAGCCATCTACGAGCAGTACTTC
NA	TRBV12-5	NA	TRBJ1-1	CASGLDIGTEAFF	TGTGCTAGTGGTTTGGATATTGGCACTGAAGCTTTCTTT
NA	TRBV4-3	NA	TRBJ2-1	CASSQVAAHYEQFF	TGCGCCAGCAGCCAAGTCGCAGCTCACTATGAGCAGTTCTTC
once	TRBV18	NA	TRBJ2-3	CASSVTSNTDTQYF	TGTGCCAGCTCAGTGACTAGTAACACAGATACGCAGTATTTT
NA	TRBV25-1	TRBD1	TRBJ1-1	CASSPTSGTGLLNEAFF	TGTGCCAGCAGCCCAACCTCCGGGACAGGGTTATTGAATGAAGCTTTCTTT
NA	TRBV4-3	TRBD1	TRBJ2-7	CASSQESGGGYEQYF	TGCGCCAGCAGCCAAGAGTCAGGGGGTGGCTACGAGCAGTACTTC
NA	TRBV25-1	TRBD2	TRBJ2-1	CATSSGWGYNEQFF	TGTGCCACCTCTAGCGGGTGGGGCTACAATGAGCAGTTCTTC
NA	TRBV6-4	TRBD2	TRBJ2-1	CASSDQGLAEFNEQFF	TGTGCCAGCAGTGACCAGGGACTAGCGGAGTTCAATGAGCAGTTCTTC
few	TRBV29-1	NA	TRBJ1-1	CSVLHDRLNTEAFF	TGCAGCGTTTTACATGACAGGCTGAACACTGAAGCTTTCTTT
NA	TRBV20-1	TRBD1	TRBJ1-2	CSATEGGGYTF	TGCAGTGCCACGGAAGGGGGCGGCTACACCTTC
NA	TRBV7-9	NA	TRBJ1-1	CASSSRAPVNTEAFF	TGTGCCAGCAGCTCCAGGGCCCCCGTGAACACTGAAGCTTTCTTT
NA	TRBV10-3	TRBD1	TRBJ2-5	CAISGGQGDQETQYF	TGTGCCATCAGTGGGGGGCAGGGGGATCAAGAGACCCAGTACTTC
NA	TRBV12-5	TRBD2	TRBJ2-5	CASAIREAGVKETQYF	TGTGCTAGTGCCATCCGGGAGGCGGGTGTTAAAGAGACCCAGTACTTC
few	TRBV5-1	TRBD1	TRBJ1-1	CASSVTGGRNTEAFF	TGCGCCAGCAGCGTTACAGGGGGACGGAACACTGAAGCTTTCTTT